A selection of T cell receptor beta chains follows, all from one sample in a study of blood T cell repertoires in COVID-19. TCRdb's table, derived via immunoSEQ multiplex PCR, lists solely in-frame clones and lacks some. The sample consists of roughly 140,000 clones, around 83% of them appearing once. Sequences were obtained from peripheral blood. These TCRs come from a woman in her sixties or seventies with COVID-19, enrolled during active disease. Both conserved end residues are part of each CDR3. D genes are given only for firm matches. Only part of the rows carry a size: once, few, many, or a class if the clone is expanded.

len	abundance	j_gene	d_gene	v_gene	CDR3nt	CDR3aa
15	-	TRBJ2-2	-	TRBV27	TGTGCCAGCAGGCGCACAACAGGAGCCACCGGGGAGCTGTTTTTT	CASRRTTGATGELFF
16	-	TRBJ2-1	TRBD2	TRBV7-9	TGTGCCAGCAGCTTAGCTTTCGGGGAGGGTTACAATGAGCAGTTCTTC	CASSLAFGEGYNEQFF
13	few	TRBJ1-2	TRBD1	TRBV7-3	TGTGCCAGCAGCGGGGACAGGATCTATGGCTACACCTTC	CASSGDRIYGYTF
12	-	TRBJ1-4	-	TRBV21-1	TGTGCAGTCAGGGGGCATCATGAAAAACTGTTTTTT	CAVRGHHEKLFF
18	-	TRBJ1-6	TRBD1	TRBV7-2	TGTGCCAGCAGCCCCCGGGACAGGGCGAGCTCCTATAATTCACCCCTCCACTTT	CASSPRDRASSYNSPLHF
13	-	TRBJ1-5	-	TRBV30	TGTGCCTGGAGACAGGGCCTCAATCAGCCCCAGCATTTT	CAWRQGLNQPQHF
16	once	TRBJ1-2	-	TRBV9	TGTGCCAGCAGCGTAAGACCCCTCCCGGGGTCCGACGGCTACACCTTC	CASSVRPLPGSDGYTF
16	-	TRBJ1-2	-	TRBV9	TGTGCCAGCAGCGTAGGAGGGGGAATTCTCTCGGGTGGCTACACCTTC	CASSVGGGILSGGYTF
16	-	TRBJ1-3	-	TRBV3-1/TRBV3-2	TGTGCCAGCAGCCAAGAGATGTGGCAGGCTGGAAACACCATATATTTT	CASSQEMWQAGNTIYF
14	-	TRBJ1-5	-	TRBV19	TGTGCCAGTAGTCCGGGGGGGTCCAATCAGCCCCAGCATTTT	CASSPGGSNQPQHF